The clone carrying this T cell receptor (beta chain) was seen just once. This entry belongs to a study of blood T cells in healthy people across ages. Combining a sample-barcoded 5' primer with a J-beta primer mix, a second PCR ran for roughly 7 to 12 cycles. One entry per CDR3 protein results from TCRdb running MiXCR on the 5' RACE reads. The sample consists of around 1,900,000 distinct CDR3 sequences, roughly two fifths of them appearing once. Material for sequencing was blood. The TCR comes from a human donor in good health.

The DNA for the CDR3 is TGTGCCAGCGAACGCAGAGACTCTGGAAACACCATATATTTT. This encodes CASERRDSGNTIYF. The chain couples TRBV6-2 or TRBV6-3 to TRBJ1-3; D gene ambiguous. Germline CDR1 is MNHEY and CDR2 is SVGEGT. The length of the CDR3 is 14 residues. Trimming shortened V by 8 bases and J by 0 bases, and 11 bases separated the two germline ends.